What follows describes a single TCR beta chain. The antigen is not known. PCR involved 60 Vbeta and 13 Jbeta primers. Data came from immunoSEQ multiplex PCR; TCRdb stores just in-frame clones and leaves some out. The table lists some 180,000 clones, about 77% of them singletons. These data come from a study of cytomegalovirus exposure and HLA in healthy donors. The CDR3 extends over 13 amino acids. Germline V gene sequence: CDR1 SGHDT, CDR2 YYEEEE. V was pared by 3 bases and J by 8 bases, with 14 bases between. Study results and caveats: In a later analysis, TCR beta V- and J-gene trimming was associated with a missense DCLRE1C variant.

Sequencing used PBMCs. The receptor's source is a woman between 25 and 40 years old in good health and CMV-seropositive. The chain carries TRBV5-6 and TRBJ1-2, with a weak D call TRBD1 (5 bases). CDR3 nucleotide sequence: TGTGCCAGCAGCTCGGGGCCAGGAGGGGGCTACACCTTC. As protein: CASSSGPGGGYTF.